This T cell receptor (beta chain) was captured in a study of shared clonotypes between healthy human individuals. The wider study: CD8 memory received one plate per donor, CD8 naive two, CD4 memory three and CD4 naive three. Study observations and caveats: The four-donor shared clonotypes exceeded non-shared clonotypes in generation probability, with non-shared ones scoring lower.

As concerns this clone: Its antigen remains unknown.

CDR3 size: 16 residues. CDR1 and CDR2 from the germline V gene are SGHTA and FQGNSA. V shed 7 bases and J 6 bases; nucleotides not matched to a gene: 13. Per the authors' pipeline: ImmunoSEQ only sent back junction sequences with no quality scores, so filtering was done differently. The assay was immunoSEQ multiplex PCR, and TCRdb's table has in-frame clones only and misses some. V and J calls and clone size are as listed in that table; D and trimming were resolved from the DNA. The table has about 2.4 million clones, over 85% seen once. This TCR was recovered from a man younger than 35 in good health. Some clones in this sample may be carry-over from other donors' samples. Sequenced sample: naive CD4+ T cells from PBMCs. Subset reported: CD45RA+ positively selected. The chain recombines TRBV7-2 with TRBJ2-1, with TRBD2 identical over 9 bases. The CDR3 is CASTIGGLAGSNEQFF. The CDR3 DNA is TGTGCCAGCACCATAGGTGGGCTAGCGGGGTCCAATGAGCAGTTCTTC.